This T cell receptor beta chain stems from a study of PD-1 blockade in classical Hodgkin lymphoma. Broader study findings: Compared with healthy donors, newly diagnosed patients reportedly showed lower baseline TCR diversity. The diversity seen at baseline in complete responders resembled that of newly diagnosed patients.

The V gene lost 4 bases and the J gene lost 0 bases, with 7 bases spanning the gap. Germline V gene data show CDR1 as SNHLY and CDR2 as FYNNEI. CDR3 length equals 14 residues. The time point denotes: cycle 4 day 1 (C4D1), after five to seven weeks of nivolumab. Exposure to brentuximab vedotin varied, and each patient had relapsed following autologous stem cell transplantation. Complete response, partial response or progressive disease constituted the best responses recorded. About this clone itself: Its antigen is as yet unknown.

Libraries were prepared by immunoSEQ multiplex PCR; TCRdb keeps only in-frame clonotypes and omits some of them. Of about 24,000 clones listed, less than 75% are singletons. The chain employs TRBV2 and TRBJ2-1, with D tentatively TRBD1 or TRBD2 (5 bases each). The sequence was collected from a human donor with classical Hodgkin lymphoma. The sequencing here drew on peripheral blood mononuclear cells (PBMCs), taken before the fourth cycle of nivolumab. The CDR3 DNA reads TGTGCCAGCAGTGCAGGGAGCTCCTACAATGAGCAGTTCTTC. Protein product: CASSAGSSYNEQFF.